Presented here are 2 T cell receptor beta chains from one specimen sequenced in a study of blood T cells in healthy people across ages. With a J-beta primer mix and a sample-barcoded 5' primer, a second PCR ran roughly 6 to 12 cycles. In TCRdb, the 5' RACE reads were re-called with MiXCR into one record per CDR3 protein. The table has hundreds of thousands of distinct CDR3 sequences, approximately 53% seen once; the top ten hold under 30%. The sample was blood. The source is a man aged 40-49 years in good health.

In this sample, this clonotype turned up a few times. This chain links TRBV12-3 or TRBV12-4 with TRBJ2-5; no reliable D call. The CDR3 is 16 amino acids. V dropped 6 bases and J dropped 5 bases, with 22 bases sitting between them. The CDR3, as DNA: TGTGCCAGCAGGCTTGGAGTTACCCTGTTGGGGGAGACCCAGTACTTC. Translating it yields CASRLGVTLLGETQYF.

The gene calls are TRBV3-1 and TRBJ2-3, with TRBD2 matching 11 bases. V dropped 5 bases and J dropped 7; count of bases not matched to a gene: 11. This CDR3 has 16 amino acids. Per germline, CDR1 LGHDT and CDR2 YNNKEL (reference sequence). CDR3 sequence: CASSFRLAGKDNTQYF. The CDR3 nucleotides are TGTGCCAGCAGCTTTCGACTAGCGGGAAAGGACAATACGCAGTATTTT.